A selection of T cell receptor beta chains follows, all from one sample in a study of spatial heterogeneity in lung cancer. TCRdb reprocessed the 5' RACE reads via MiXCR and lists one record per CDR3 protein. The sample contains 45,000 or so distinct CDR3 sequences, roughly 7.6% of which appear only once. The sequenced sample was PBMCs, obtained at surgery. The receptors stem from a female donor with early-stage non-small cell lung cancer. Each CDR3 is given with its conserved first and last residue. A D gene is named only where the DNA matches it firmly. Rows may omit the clone size; those that give it use once, few, many or a size class.

clone size,J gene,D gene,CDR3 length,V gene,CDR3 protein,CDR3 DNA
-,TRBJ1-2,-,16,TRBV3-2,CASSQGTVEANYGYTF,TGTGCCAGCAGCCAAGGGACGGTAGAAGCTAACTATGGCTACACCTTC
-,TRBJ1-2,-,13,TRBV7-9,CASSRAGKDGYTF,TGTGCCAGCAGCCGAGCAGGGAAAGATGGCTACACCTTC
few,TRBJ2-7,TRBD1,12,TRBV27,CASSWTGVEQYF,TGTGCCAGCAGTTGGACAGGTGTCGAGCAGTACTTC
many,TRBJ1-1,-,13,TRBV5-1,CASSSRGGAEAFF,TGCGCCAGCAGCTCAAGGGGGGGAGCTGAAGCTTTCTTT
-,TRBJ1-3,-,14,TRBV16,CASGLAGPGNTIYF,TGTGCCAGCGGCTTAGCGGGACCTGGAAACACCATATATTTT
many,TRBJ1-2,-,13,TRBV6-2/TRBV6-3,CASSSTGSYGYTF,TGTGCCAGCAGTTCTACAGGGTCCTATGGCTACACCTTC
-,TRBJ1-4,TRBD1,14,TRBV13,CASSLGQFNEKLFF,TGTGCCAGCAGCTTGGGACAGTTTAATGAAAAACTGTTTTTT
few,TRBJ2-6,TRBD1,17,TRBV2,CARTGTGLFSGANVLTF,TGTGCCAGGACCGGGACAGGATTATTTTCTGGGGCCAACGTCCTGACTTTC
-,TRBJ2-3,-,16,TRBV4-1,CASSQEPPGGTDTQYF,TGCGCCAGCAGCCAAGAACCGCCCGGGGGCACAGATACGCAGTATTTT
many,TRBJ1-4,TRBD1,13,TRBV10-3,CAIRTGGDEKLFF,TGTGCAATCCGTACAGGGGGTGATGAAAAACTGTTTTTT
-,TRBJ1-6,-,15,TRBV9,CASSADGRKNSPLHF,TGTGCCAGCAGCGCCGACGGACGGAAAAATTCACCCCTCCACTTT
few,TRBJ2-7,-,13,TRBV7-2,CASSLTGTYEQYF,TGTGCCAGCAGCTTAACGGGGACCTACGAGCAGTACTTC
many,TRBJ2-5,-,14,TRBV7-8,CASSSSEAQETQYF,TGTGCCAGCAGCTCATCGGAGGCTCAAGAGACCCAGTACTTC
-,TRBJ2-5,-,15,TRBV6-5,CERREGKGRQETQYF,TGTGAAAGAAGGGAAGGGAAAGGGCGCCAAGAGACCCAGTACTTC
-,TRBJ2-1,TRBD2,17,TRBV19,CASMIGLAGGQANEQFF,TGTGCCAGTATGATCGGACTAGCGGGGGGGCAGGCCAATGAGCAGTTCTTC
-,TRBJ2-1,TRBD1,15,TRBV7-2,CASSSQGTLDNEQFF,TGTGCCAGCAGCTCACAGGGGACCCTGGACAATGAGCAGTTCTTC
many,TRBJ2-5,-,15,TRBV20-1,CSARDAAGPQETQYF,TGCAGTGCTAGAGATGCGGCCGGGCCCCAAGAGACCCAGTACTTC
many,TRBJ2-1,TRBD2,15,TRBV6-6,CASSGGTMSYNEQFF,TGTGCCAGCAGCGGGGGGACGATGTCCTACAATGAGCAGTTCTTC
-,TRBJ1-4,-,13,TRBV7-9,CASSLALRGVLFF,TGTGCCAGCAGCTTAGCGCTTCGGGGAGTCCTGTTTTTT
many,TRBJ2-3,-,15,TRBV11-3,CASSPGEGATDTQYF,TGTGCCAGCAGCCCGGGGGAGGGGGCAACAGATACGCAGTATTTT
-,TRBJ2-3,-,12,TRBV7-9,CASSSRPDTQYF,TGTGCCAGCAGCTCTAGGCCGGATACGCAGTATTTT
many,TRBJ1-5,-,13,TRBV6-2/TRBV6-3,CASSYGGGNPQHF,TGTGCCAGCAGTTATGGCGGGGGGAATCCCCAGCATTTT
many,TRBJ1-3,-,14,TRBV7-2,CASSPREAGNTIYF,TGTGCCAGCAGCCCCAGGGAGGCAGGAAACACCATATATTTT
few,TRBJ1-2,TRBD1,15,TRBV7-9,CASSPPDRVGYGYTF,TGTGCCAGCAGCCCCCCGGACAGGGTCGGCTATGGCTACACCTTC
few,TRBJ1-2,TRBD1,14,TRBV12-3/TRBV12-4,CASSMTGTNYGYTF,TGTGCCAGCAGTATGACAGGGACTAACTATGGCTACACCTTC
-,TRBJ2-7,TRBD2,15,TRBV4-3,CASSPGVSGIYEQYF,TGCGCCAGCAGCCCGGGTGTTAGCGGGATCTACGAGCAGTACTTC
many,TRBJ1-2,TRBD1,13,TRBV2,CASSTGDNYGYTF,TGTGCCAGCAGTACAGGGGACAACTATGGCTACACCTTC
-,TRBJ1-3,TRBD1,13,TRBV20-1,CSAGTGGGNTIYF,TGCAGTGCAGGGACAGGGGGCGGAAACACCATATATTTT
few,TRBJ1-5,-,9,TRBV23-1,CASSQPQHF,TGCGCCAGCAGTCAGCCCCAGCATTTT
many,TRBJ2-1,TRBD2,15,TRBV30,CAWCSGGVSCNEQFF,TGTGCCTGGTGCTCGGGGGGGGTAAGCTGCAATGAGCAGTTCTTC
many,TRBJ2-2,-,15,TRBV6-2/TRBV6-3,CASLGADRTTGELFF,TGTGCCAGCCTCGGTGCTGACAGGACCACCGGGGAGCTGTTTTTT
many,TRBJ2-7,-,16,TRBV10-3,CAISESRAFRGYEQYF,TGTGCCATCAGTGAGTCTCGCGCGTTCAGAGGCTACGAGCAGTACTTC
few,TRBJ2-7,TRBD1,15,TRBV19,CASSIRGGPPFEQYF,TGTGCCAGTAGTATACGAGGGGGCCCACCTTTCGAGCAGTACTTC
medium-sized,TRBJ2-1,TRBD2,17,TRBV6-6,CASRNRLAGGPNNEQFF,TGTGCCAGCAGAAACCGACTAGCGGGGGGGCCTAACAATGAGCAGTTCTTC
few,TRBJ2-7,-,17,TRBV6-5,CASSSQPGPRDTYEQYF,TGTGCCAGCAGTTCACAACCGGGACCGAGGGATACCTACGAGCAGTACTTC
few,TRBJ2-1,TRBD1,18,TRBV9,CASSVDLQGQSSYNEQFF,TGTGCCAGCAGCGTGGACCTACAGGGGCAGAGCTCCTACAATGAGCAGTTCTTC
-,TRBJ2-5,-,14,TRBV18,CASSLQGNQETQYF,TGTGCCAGCTCATTACAGGGAAACCAAGAGACCCAGTACTTC
many,TRBJ2-5,-,13,TRBV7-9,CASRPGVQETQYF,TGTGCCAGCAGACCAGGTGTACAAGAGACCCAGTACTTC
few,TRBJ2-3,TRBD1,15,TRBV20-1,CSAPGQGAGTDTQYF,TGCAGTGCTCCTGGACAGGGGGCAGGCACAGATACGCAGTATTTT
few,TRBJ1-3,TRBD1,17,TRBV14,CASSQRTGVSSGNTIYF,TGTGCCAGCAGCCAGCGGACAGGGGTGAGCTCTGGAAACACCATATATTTT
many,TRBJ1-2,-,13,TRBV5-4,CASSSQATYGYTF,TGTGCCAGCAGCTCCCAGGCAACCTATGGCTACACCTTC
few,TRBJ2-5,TRBD1,19,TRBV9,CASSARGRDTGGGMETQYF,TGTGCCAGCAGCGCGAGGGGGAGAGACACAGGGGGCGGAATGGAGACCCAGTACTTC
few,TRBJ2-5,-,15,TRBV19,CASSIILNQQETQYF,TGTGCCAGTAGTATAATCCTCAACCAACAAGAGACCCAGTACTTC
-,TRBJ1-2,-,12,TRBV19,CASRVTAYGYTF,TGTGCCAGTAGAGTGACAGCTTATGGCTACACCTTC
many,TRBJ2-1,TRBD2,18,TRBV28,CASTHGSGVISSYNEQFF,TGTGCCAGCACCCATGGTAGCGGGGTGATAAGCTCCTACAATGAGCAGTTCTTC
many,TRBJ2-1,-,14,TRBV20-1,CSAAGISSYNEQFF,TGCAGTGCTGCGGGGATAAGCTCCTACAATGAGCAGTTCTTC
many,TRBJ1-1,-,13,TRBV3-1,CASSQDIIGEAFF,TGTGCCAGCAGCCAAGATATCATCGGTGAAGCTTTCTTT
few,TRBJ2-2,-,17,TRBV7-2,CASSRSPWVYPTGELFF,TGTGCCAGCAGCAGAAGTCCCTGGGTTTATCCCACCGGGGAGCTGTTTTTT
few,TRBJ2-7,-,16,TRBV3-1,CASSHGSARGGGEQYF,TGTGCCAGCAGCCACGGTTCGGCTAGAGGAGGTGGGGAGCAGTACTTC
few,TRBJ2-1,-,15,TRBV4-2,CASSQYTGGYNEQFF,TGTGCCAGCAGCCAATATACCGGGGGCTACAATGAGCAGTTCTTC
-,TRBJ1-5,-,14,TRBV5-1,CASSLRGDNQPQHF,TGCGCCAGCAGCTTGAGAGGGGACAATCAGCCCCAGCATTTT
-,TRBJ1-6,-,16,TRBV5-5,CASSLNLEVGNSPLHF,TGTGCCAGCAGCTTGAACCTAGAAGTTGGCAATTCACCCCTCCACTTT
few,TRBJ1-6,TRBD1,17,TRBV6-5,CASSAQTQGGSNSPLHF,TGTGCCAGCAGTGCCCAGACGCAGGGGGGAAGTAATTCACCCCTCCACTTT